This T cell receptor beta chain stems from a study of human T cells and chemical hapten exposure. Study-wide context: In the sensitization step, 2% DPC was placed on approximately 2 cm by approximately 2 cm of upper inner arm skin.

TCRdb ran MiXCR on the RACE reads and lists one entry per CDR3 protein. This sample has nearly 350,000 distinct CDR3 sequences; around 7% occur once, and the top ten carry approximately 8%. This sample's time point: patch test 1, 2 weeks after DPC sensitization. Treatment specified: therapeutic diphenylcyclopropenone sensitization with weekly scalp DPC. The germline V gene encodes CDR1 MDHEN and CDR2 SYDVKM. This CDR3 region has 14 residues. V lost 8 bases and J 7 bases, leaving 15 bases between the germline ends. V is TRBV28 and J is TRBJ1-6; D is ambiguous. The source material was whole blood, sampled in connection with sensitization to the hapten diphenylcyclopropenone (DPC). The receptor's source is a woman aged 18 to 35 with alopecia areata. Some clones in this sample may be carry-over from other donors' samples. The CDR3 DNA reads as TGTGCCAGCGCCCTTAGTGGAGAGAATTCACCCCTCCACTTT. It codes for CASALSGENSPLHF.